These 31 T cell receptor beta chains originate from one sample sequenced in a study of T cell repertoires in cytomegalovirus infection (dated by TCRdb to the late 2010s). These receptors' antigens are unknown. The treatment or condition label of this sample denotes: in vitro stimulation with specific CMV peptide epitopes to enrich CMV-specific T cells. Sequencing was performed on an Illumina HiSeq 1500. TCRdb cleaned the public reads at Q25 with fastp, built clones with MiXCR and kept in-frame beta chains. Each CDR3 protein gets just one entry, which takes the most common genes and DNA from the rows behind it. The sample yields about 270,000 distinct CDR3 sequences; less than 25% were counted once. The top ten hold approximately 19% of the sample. Sample: cultured PBMCs, taken from culture after CMV antigen stimulation. Source of these receptors: a human donor in good health (CMV status not recorded). Some clones in this sample may be carry-over from other donors' samples.

This clonotype rates as large (0.1 to 1%). The chain recombines TRBV7-9 with TRBJ1-1; 7 bases are a match to TRBD1. V shed 4 bases and J 5 bases; nucleotides not matched to a gene: 19. Germline CDR1 SEHNR, CDR2 FQNEAQ (reference sequence). The CDR3 runs 18 residues. CDR3 DNA: TGTGCCAGCAGCTCCCCTAACAGGGGCCCTTTTGGTGATACTGAAGCTTTCTTT. Translated: CASSSPNRGPFGDTEAFF. Together with reference TRBV7-9 and TRBJ1-1, the CDR3 gives the full variable domain: DTGVSQNPRHKITKRGQNVTFRCDPISEHNRLYWYRQTLGQGPEFLTYFQNEAQLEKSRLLSDRFSAERPKGSFSTLEIQRTEQGDSAMYLCASSSPNRGPFGDTEAFFGQGTRLTVV.

The chain combines TRBV20-1 with TRBJ2-1; 10 nucleotides align to TRBD2. The J segment lost 9 bases and the V segment lost 3 bases, leaving 8 bases of the junction unmatched. Germline-derived CDR1 and CDR2 are DFQATT and SNEGSKA (reference sequence). This CDR3 has 14 residues. The CDR3 sequence: CSASSAGGPGEQFF. The CDR3 DNA is TGCAGTGCTAGTTCAGCGGGAGGGCCGGGTGAGCAGTTCTTC.

The gene calls are TRBV5-4 and TRBJ2-3, with a possible D match to TRBD2 (6 bases). With 4 bases removed from V and 4 bases from J, the gap between germline ends came to 16 bases. Germline CDR1 reads SGHNT; CDR2 reads YYREEE (reference sequence). This CDR3 has 15 residues. CDR3 amino acids: CASSPRHGSPDTQYF. For the CDR3, the DNA is TGTGCCAGCAGCCCACGACACGGGAGCCCAGATACGCAGTATTTT. The variable domain in full, with the rest retrieved from reference TRBV5-4 and TRBJ2-3, is ETGVTQSPTHLIKTRGQQVTLRCSSQSGHNTVSWYQQALGQGPQFIFQYYREEENGRGNFPPRFSGLQFPNYSSELNVNALELDDSALYLCASSPRHGSPDTQYFGPGTRLTVL.

There are a few counts of this clonotype. V gene TRBV6-2 or TRBV6-3 combines with J gene TRBJ2-1; D may be TRBD2 (6 bases). V dropped 3 bases and J dropped 3 bases, with 9 bases sitting between them. In germline, CDR1 is MNHEY, CDR2 SVGEGT. The CDR3 totals 14 residues. CDR3 region: CASSYTSSYNEQFF. CDR3 nucleotides: TGTGCCAGCAGTTATACTAGCAGCTACAATGAGCAGTTCTTC.

In its sample, this clonotype was seen many times. This chain links TRBV7-2 with TRBJ1-1, with D possibly being TRBD1 (5 bases). The V gene's germline CDR1 is SGHTA and CDR2 FQGNSA. V dropped 5 bases and J dropped 0 bases, with 10 bases sitting between them. CDR3 length: 14 amino acids. This chain's CDR3 is CASSPTALNTEAFF. The CDR3 region has the DNA TGTGCCAGCAGCCCGACAGCCCTGAACACTGAAGCTTTCTTT. The full variable domain, rest sourced from reference TRBV7-2 and TRBJ1-1, is GAGVSQSPSNKVTEKGKDVELRCDPISGHTALYWYRQSLGQGLEFLIYFQGNSAPDKSGLPSDRFSAERTGGSVSTLTIQRTQQEDSAVYLCASSPTALNTEAFFGQGTRLTVV.

This clonotype was observed at least ten times. This sequence joins TRBV7-2 and TRBJ1-2; 8 bases align to TRBD1. Germline values: CDR1 SGHTA, CDR2 FQGNSA. The CDR3 runs 14 residues. Unmatched junction bases numbered 7, after V lost 4 bases and J lost 6 bases. The CDR3 loop reads CASSYWTGTDGYTF. The CDR3 DNA reads as TGTGCCAGCAGCTACTGGACAGGGACGGATGGCTACACCTTC.

This clonotype was counted between two and nine times. V usage is TRBV19 and J usage is TRBJ2-3; D may be TRBD1 (5 bases). V was pared by 8 bases and J by 1 base, with 19 bases between. This CDR3 has 16 residues. Germline V CDR1 and CDR2: LNHDA, SQIVND (reference sequence). This CDR3 reads CASSRMAATGTDTQYF. DNA for the CDR3: TGTGCCAGTTCTAGGATGGCCGCGACAGGCACAGATACGCAGTATTTT.

This clonotype was picked up a small number of times. The gene calls are TRBV12-3 or TRBV12-4 and TRBJ2-2; the match to TRBD1 covers 8 bases. The CDR3 runs 15 residues. V trimming: 7 bases; J trimming: 4 bases; junction bases outside the gene matches: 8. The CDR3 nucleotides read TGTGCCAGCAACCACAGGGGGTTGGGCACCGGGGAGCTGTTTTTT. Translating gives CASNHRGLGTGELFF.

This clonotype showed up just a few times. The chain links TRBV12-3 or TRBV12-4 to TRBJ2-2; D possibly corresponds to TRBD2 (5 bases). V was clipped by 2 bases and J by 6 bases, with 19 bases between them. This CDR3 region has 17 residues. The CDR3 sequence: CASSLRSGLPGSGELFF. The CDR3 DNA sequence: TGTGCCAGCAGTTTACGCTCTGGACTCCCAGGCTCCGGGGAGCTGTTTTTT.

This clonotype showed up many times. The rearrangement joins TRBV24-1 to TRBJ2-5; 9 nucleotides agree with TRBD2. This CDR3 has 18 amino acids. Germline V gene data show CDR1 as KGHDR and CDR2 as SFDVKD. Germline trimming cut 4 bases from V and 5 bases from J; bases unmatched to any gene: 16. CDR3 nucleotide sequence: TGTGCCACCAGTGACCGTGCGGCGCGGGAGGGCCTCGGGGAGACCCAGTACTTC. It codes for CATSDRAAREGLGETQYF.

V and J are TRBV15 and TRBJ2-1; 10 nucleotides agree with TRBD2. Germline assignment: CDR1 LNHNV and CDR2 YYDKDF (reference sequence). The trim removed 3 bases at V and 6 bases at J, leaving 8 bases unmatched. The CDR3 length is 16 residues. CDR3 sequence: CATSRMGLAGVNEQFF. The CDR3 DNA follows: TGTGCCACCAGCAGGATGGGCCTAGCGGGAGTCAATGAGCAGTTCTTC.

In regard to this clonotype: A much larger clone lies a single base off, so this may be a read error. V gene TRBV11-2 combines with J gene TRBJ2-3, with 7 positions matching TRBD2. The CDR3 runs to 16 residues. Trimming cost V 1 base and J 2 bases; bases outside gene matches: 6. The germline CDR1 and CDR2 sequences are SGHAT and FQNNGV. The CDR3 loop is CASSLGASGLTDTQYF. CDR3 bases: TGTGCCAGCAGCTTAGGGGCTAGCGGACTCACAGATACGCAGTATTTT.

The chain has TRBV6-2 or TRBV6-3 and TRBJ2-2; D uncertain. CDR3 length: 14 residues. Germline-derived CDR1 and CDR2 are MNHEY and SVGEGT. With 0 bases removed from V and 8 bases from J, the gap between germline ends came to 10 bases. CDR3 region: CASSYSESTGELFF. For the CDR3, the DNA is TGTGCCAGCAGTTACTCTGAAAGTACTGGGGAGCTGTTTTTT.

This sequence joins TRBV20-1 and TRBJ2-7; 7 bases map to TRBD2. CDR3 length: 15 amino acids. CDR1 DFQATT and CDR2 SNEGSKA come from the germline V gene (reference sequence). J gave up 0 bases and V 2 bases, and 7 bases lay outside the gene matches. CDR3 nucleotides: TGCAGTGCTAGACGCCTAGCGGACACCTCCTACGAGCAGTACTTC. Protein product: CSARRLADTSYEQYF.

This clonotype has at least ten counts. This chain links TRBV7-2 with TRBJ2-7, with 7 bases identical to TRBD2. This CDR3 contains 14 residues. V lost 2 bases, J lost 6 bases, and 7 bases stayed unmatched. CDR1 SGHTA and CDR2 FQGNSA come from the germline V gene. The CDR3 loop is CASSLIGGSSEQYF. CDR3 nucleotide sequence: TGTGCCAGCAGCTTAATAGGCGGGAGTTCCGAGCAGTACTTC. Full variable domain (remainder filled in from reference TRBV7-2 and TRBJ2-7): GAGVSQSPSNKVTEKGKDVELRCDPISGHTALYWYRQSLGQGLEFLIYFQGNSAPDKSGLPSDRFSAERTGGSVSTLTIQRTQQEDSAVYLCASSLIGGSSEQYFGPGTRLTVT.

In its sample, this clonotype was seen a few times. The rearrangement joins TRBV20-1 to TRBJ2-5, with 8 bases matching TRBD1. Trimming at V came to 5 bases and at J to 5 bases, leaving 16 bases not matched to a gene. The CDR3 extends over 16 amino acids. Germline loops: CDR1 DFQATT, CDR2 SNEGSKA (reference sequence). CDR3 sequence: CSALNYGQGPVETQYF. The CDR3 coding sequence is TGCAGTGCTCTAAACTACGGACAGGGTCCGGTCGAGACCCAGTACTTC.

This clonotype was seen ten or more times. The chain has TRBV12-3 or TRBV12-4 and TRBJ1-4; no reliable D call. CDR3 size: 15 residues. V gave up 3 bases and J gave up 0 bases, with 8 bases separating them. The CDR3 sequence is CASSLDGSTNEKLFF. Written as DNA, the CDR3 is TGTGCCAGCAGTTTGGACGGATCAACTAATGAAAAACTGTTTTTT.

This clonotype appeared a few times. This chain uses TRBV20-1 with TRBJ2-5, with 8 bases lining up with TRBD2. The ends lost 1 base at V and 6 bases at J; junction bases unmatched: 10. The CDR3 sequence is 15 residues long. In germline, CDR1 is DFQATT, CDR2 SNEGSKA (reference sequence). CDR3 sequence (DNA): TGCAGTGCTAGAGTATCCAGCGGGAGAGTAAAGACCCAGTACTTC. It yields the protein CSARVSSGRVKTQYF.

The gene calls are TRBV24-1 and TRBJ2-1, with D possibly called TRBD1 or TRBD2 (5 bases each). CDR1 is KGHDR, CDR2 SFDVKD, per germline. V shed 3 bases and J shed 8 bases, with 22 bases lying between them. This CDR3 region has 17 residues. The CDR3 loop reads CATSDPTVRDVPYEQFF. CDR3 bases: TGTGCCACCAGTGATCCAACGGTCCGGGACGTGCCGTATGAGCAGTTCTTC.

This clonotype was seen more than once but under ten times. The chain recombines TRBV7-2 with TRBJ2-7, with 7 bases aligning to TRBD1. The CDR3 covers 15 residues. Germline-derived CDR1 and CDR2 are SGHTA and FQGNSA. V trimming: 3 bases; J trimming: 0 bases; junction bases outside the gene matches: 5. The CDR3 DNA sequence: TGTGCCAGCAGCTTCACAGGGGCTTCCTCCTACGAGCAGTACTTC. This gives the protein CASSFTGASSYEQYF.

This chain connects TRBV5-1 to TRBJ1-1, with D maybe TRBD1 (6 bases). V was shortened by 1 base and J by 4 bases, with 32 bases between the two germline ends. This CDR3 has 21 residues. The germline V gene has CDR1 SGHRS and CDR2 YFSETQ. The CDR3 DNA is TGCGCCAGCAGCTTGTATGCCCTTGGACGGGGGGTGGGACGGGGGCTCACTGAAGCTTTCTTT. Amino acid sequence: CASSLYALGRGVGRGLTEAFF. The full variable domain, with the rest looked up from reference TRBV5-1 and TRBJ1-1, is KAGVTQTPRYLIKTRGQQVTLSCSPISGHRSVSWYQQTPGQGLQFLFEYFSETQRNKGNFPGRFSGRQFSNSRSEMNVSTLELGDSALYLCASSLYALGRGVGRGLTEAFFGQGTRLTVV.

CDR3 in amino acids: CATSTGATNEKLFF. The CDR3 bases are TGTGCCACGTCGACGGGTGCAACTAATGAAAAACTGTTTTTT. This chain connects TRBV10-3 to TRBJ1-4; no definite D call. Trimming cost V 10 bases and J 0 bases, with 12 bases left between them. The CDR3 has 14 amino acids. Germline lookup yields CDR1 ENHRY and CDR2 SYGVKD.

The V and J genes are TRBV11-3 and TRBJ2-6; D unresolved. Trimming removed 4 bases from V and 0 bases from J, with 7 bases in between. This CDR3 spans 15 amino acids. The V gene's germline CDR1 is SGHNT and CDR2 YENEEA. This chain's CDR3 is CASSYIRSGANVLTF. In DNA, the CDR3 is TGTGCCAGCAGCTATATCCGCTCTGGGGCCAACGTCCTGACTTTC.

This chain joins TRBV2 and TRBJ1-6, with 9 bases matching TRBD1. The CDR3 totals 15 residues. V lost 8 bases, J lost 5 bases, and 7 bases stayed unmatched. Germline-derived CDR1 and CDR2 are SNHLY and FYNNEI. CDR3 in DNA: TGTGCCAGCTTGGGACAGGGAATGGATAATTCACCCCTCCACTTT. Translating it yields CASLGQGMDNSPLHF.

This clonotype has a count of ten or more. V and J are TRBV7-2 and TRBJ1-2, with D possibly being TRBD1 (5 bases). This CDR3 contains 16 residues. Germline V lookup: CDR1 SGHTA, CDR2 FQGNSA. The V end lost 4 bases, the J end lost 0 bases, and 15 bases lay between the germline ends. The CDR3 nucleotides read TGTGCCAGCAGCTGGGCAGGGAGGGTAGCTAACTATGGCTACACCTTC. The encoded protein is CASSWAGRVANYGYTF.

This chain uses TRBV27 with TRBJ1-2, with a weak D call TRBD1 (6 bases). The CDR3 loop spans 13 amino acids. V was clipped by 4 bases and J by 8 bases, with 14 bases between them. Germline CDR1 MNHEY, CDR2 SMNVEV (reference sequence). For the CDR3, the DNA is TGTGCCAGCAGTTACGTCAGGGGCGCGGGCTACACCTTC. As protein: CASSYVRGAGYTF.

This clonotype was counted only a few times. The genes are TRBV18 and TRBJ2-2; D may match TRBD1 or TRBD2 (5 bases each). The ends were cut back, 4 bases at V and 4 bases at J, with 13 bases in the middle. Germline CDR1 KGHSH, CDR2 LQKENI. The CDR3 length is 15 residues. The CDR3 reads CASSLQRDPTGELFF. DNA for the CDR3: TGTGCCAGCTCACTACAAAGGGACCCCACCGGGGAGCTGTTTTTT.

As for this clonotype: This may stem from a read error, because a much larger clone lies one nucleotide away. CDR3 bases: TGTGCCAGCAGCTCCCCTGGGACAGGGTTCGCCCTCTTC. Amino acid sequence: CASSSPGTGFALF. The genes are TRBV7-2 and TRBJ2-4, with 9 bases that match TRBD1. Germline CDR1 reads SGHTA; CDR2 reads FQGNSA. This CDR3 has 13 amino acids. The whole variable domain, remainder taken from reference TRBV7-2 and TRBJ2-4, is GAGVSQSPSNKVTEKGKDVELRCDPISGHTALYWYRQSLGQGLEFLIYFQGNSAPDKSGLPSDRFSAERTGGSVSTLTIQRTQQEDSAVYLCASSSPGTGFALFGAGTRLSVL.

This clonotype was seen more than once but under ten times. This rearrangement joins TRBV19 to TRBJ2-7, with 7 bases fitting TRBD2. The V and J ends lost 3 bases and 9 bases, in that order; junction bases with no gene match: 8. The CDR3 is 13 amino acids. CDR1 is LNHDA, CDR2 SQIVND, per germline (reference sequence). CDR3 DNA sequence: TGTGCCAGTAGTATTGAAAGCGGGACGCCGCAGTACGTC. Translation: CASSIESGTPQYV.

The chain uses TRBV12-3 or TRBV12-4 and TRBJ1-2; tentatively, D is TRBD1 (5 bases). V was shortened by 6 bases and J by 3 bases, with 17 bases between the two germline ends. The CDR3 length is 15 residues. The CDR3 is CASSPAGVWDYGYTF. The CDR3 region has the DNA TGTGCCAGCAGCCCCGCGGGGGTTTGGGACTATGGCTACACCTTC.

This clonotype came up many times. The rearrangement uses TRBV7-2 and TRBJ1-5; the D is unclear. V was trimmed by 4 bases and J by 4 bases, leaving 14 bases between them. Germline lookup yields CDR1 SGHTA and CDR2 FQGNSA. The CDR3 is 15 amino acids. In nucleotides, the CDR3 is TGTGCCAGCAGCTCCCGTTTGAGCGGGAATCAGCCCCAGCATTTT. Protein product: CASSSRLSGNQPQHF.